The present TCR beta chain was sequenced within a study of early T cells in non-severe SARS-CoV-2 infection. About the research overall: RNA in bulk from unsorted whole blood was sequenced, and chains were unpaired.

Unique molecular identifiers were attached to individual cDNA molecules. TCRdb recomputed calls from the 5' RACE reads with MiXCR, one row per CDR3 protein. The sample contains some 50,000 distinct CDR3 sequences, around 4% of which appear only once. Overall study results and limits: Matches to VDJdb favored anti-spike CD8 responses and missed private and CD4 specificities.

There are many counts of this clonotype. Its antigen is unknown. Relative to the germline gene, one junction end is altered; a read error may explain this. Sample: whole blood. This TCR was recovered from an adult who was a healthcare worker with PCR-confirmed SARS-CoV-2 infection or an uninfected control (not recorded which).

CDR3 sequence reads: CTASGLTDTQYF. CDR3 nucleotides: TGCACTGCTAGCGGACTCACAGATACGCAGTATTTT. V gene TRBV20-1 combines with J gene TRBJ2-3; the match to TRBD2 covers 7 bases. Germline V gene lookup returns CDR1 DFQATT and CDR2 SNEGSKA (reference sequence). The CDR3 sequence is 12 residues long.